The clone carrying this TCR beta chain was observed a few times. Its matching antigen is unknown. This entry is derived from a study of cytomegalovirus exposure and HLA in healthy donors. CDR3 length equals 15 residues. The germline CDR1 and CDR2 sequences are SGHNT and YYREEE (reference sequence). V shed 4 bases, J shed 15 bases, and the junction held 11 bases outside the gene matches. Primers: 60 Vbeta forward and 13 Jbeta reverse. The assay was immunoSEQ multiplex PCR, and TCRdb's table has in-frame clones only and misses some. The repertoire holds 100,000 to 150,000 clones, around 85% seen once, with 2.1% in the top ten. Whole-study findings and limits: Sequencing probably produced one cluster of sequence variants that were highly shared. In presence/absence analyses, roughly uniform sequencing depth across donors was assumed.

The source of this sequence is a man aged 25-45 years in good health and CMV-seronegative. The chain couples TRBV5-4 to TRBJ2-1, with 15 bases aligning to TRBD2. Sequenced: PBMCs. For the CDR3, the DNA is TGTGCCAGCAGCGAAGGGACTAGCGGGGGGTCACGGCTGTTCTTC. Its protein is CASSEGTSGGSRLFF.